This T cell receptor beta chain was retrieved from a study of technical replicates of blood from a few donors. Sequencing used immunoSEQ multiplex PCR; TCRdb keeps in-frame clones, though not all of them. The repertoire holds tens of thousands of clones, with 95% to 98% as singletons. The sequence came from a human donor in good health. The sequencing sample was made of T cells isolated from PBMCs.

The CDR3 spells CASSLKGPSGGNTQYF. CDR3 bases: TGTGCCAGCAGCCTTAAGGGCCCTAGCGGGGGAAATACGCAGTATTTT. The gene calls are TRBV7-9 and TRBJ2-3, with 10 bases that match TRBD2. The germline V gene encodes CDR1 SEHNR and CDR2 FQNEAQ (reference sequence). The CDR3 extends over 16 amino acids. Trimming removed 5 bases from V and 7 bases from J; junction bases left unmatched: 12.